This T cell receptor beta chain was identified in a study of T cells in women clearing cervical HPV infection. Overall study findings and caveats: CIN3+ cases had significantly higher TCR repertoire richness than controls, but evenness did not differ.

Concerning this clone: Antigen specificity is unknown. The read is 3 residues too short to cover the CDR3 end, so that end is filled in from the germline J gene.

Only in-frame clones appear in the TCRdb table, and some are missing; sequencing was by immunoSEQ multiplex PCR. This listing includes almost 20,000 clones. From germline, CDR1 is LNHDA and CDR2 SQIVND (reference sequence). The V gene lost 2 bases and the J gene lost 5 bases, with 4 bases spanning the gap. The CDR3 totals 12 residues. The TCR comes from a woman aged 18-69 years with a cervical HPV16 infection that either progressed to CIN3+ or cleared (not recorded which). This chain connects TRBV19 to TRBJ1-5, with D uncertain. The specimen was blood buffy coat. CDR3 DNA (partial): TGTGCCAGTAGTATAAAGGATCAGCCC. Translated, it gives CASSIKDQP. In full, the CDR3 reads CASSIKDQPQHF.